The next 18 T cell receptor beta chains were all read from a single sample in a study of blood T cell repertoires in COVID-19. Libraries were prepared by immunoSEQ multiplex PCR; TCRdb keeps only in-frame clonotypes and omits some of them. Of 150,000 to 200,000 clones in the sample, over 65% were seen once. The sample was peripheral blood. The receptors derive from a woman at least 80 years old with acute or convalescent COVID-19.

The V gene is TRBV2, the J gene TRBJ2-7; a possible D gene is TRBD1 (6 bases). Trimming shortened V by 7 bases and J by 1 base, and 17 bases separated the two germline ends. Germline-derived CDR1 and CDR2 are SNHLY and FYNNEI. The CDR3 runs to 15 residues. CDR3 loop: CASIGDKGGSYEQYF. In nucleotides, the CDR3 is TGTGCCAGCATTGGGGACAAGGGCGGGTCCTACGAGCAGTACTTC.

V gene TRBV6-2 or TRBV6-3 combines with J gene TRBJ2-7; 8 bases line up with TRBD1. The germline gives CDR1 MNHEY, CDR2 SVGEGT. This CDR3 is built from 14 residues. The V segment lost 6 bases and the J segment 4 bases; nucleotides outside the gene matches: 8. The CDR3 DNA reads TGTGCCAGCAGCCAGGTGGACAGGGATTACGAGCAGTACTTC. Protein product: CASSQVDRDYEQYF.

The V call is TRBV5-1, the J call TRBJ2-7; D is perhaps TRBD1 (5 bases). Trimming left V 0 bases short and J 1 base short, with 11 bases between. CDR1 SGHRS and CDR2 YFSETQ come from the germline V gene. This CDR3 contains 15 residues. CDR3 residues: CASSLASDSSYEQYF. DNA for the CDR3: TGCGCCAGCAGCTTGGCCAGTGACAGTTCCTACGAGCAGTACTTC.

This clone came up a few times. The CDR3 DNA is TGCGCCAGCTCCCGTCAGGCGAACACCGGGGAGCTGTTTTTT. Encoded protein: CASSRQANTGELFF. The V and J genes are TRBV10-1 and TRBJ2-2; D call uncertain. Germline lookup yields CDR1 WNHNN and CDR2 SYGVQD (reference sequence). Trimming pared 8 bases from V and 0 bases from J, leaving 10 bases between. The CDR3 covers 14 residues.

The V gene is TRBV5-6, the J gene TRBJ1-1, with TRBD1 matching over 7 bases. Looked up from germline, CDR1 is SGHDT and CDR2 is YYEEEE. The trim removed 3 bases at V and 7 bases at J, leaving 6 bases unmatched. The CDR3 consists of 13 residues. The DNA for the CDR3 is TGTGCCAGCAGCTCCAGGGGGTATGGTGAAGCTTTCTTT. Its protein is CASSSRGYGEAFF.

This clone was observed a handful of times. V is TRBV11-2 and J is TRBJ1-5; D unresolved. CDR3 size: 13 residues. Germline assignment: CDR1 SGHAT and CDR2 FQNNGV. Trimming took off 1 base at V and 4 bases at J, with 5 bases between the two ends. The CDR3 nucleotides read TGTGCCAGCAGCTTAGCGTCTAATCAGCCCCAGCATTTT. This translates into CASSLASNQPQHF. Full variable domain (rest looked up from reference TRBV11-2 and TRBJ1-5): EAGVAQSPRYKIIEKRQSVAFWCNPISGHATLYWYQQILGQGPKLLIQFQNNGVVDDSQLPKDRFSAERLKGVDSTLKIQPAKLEDSAVYLCASSLASNQPQHFGDGTRLSIL.

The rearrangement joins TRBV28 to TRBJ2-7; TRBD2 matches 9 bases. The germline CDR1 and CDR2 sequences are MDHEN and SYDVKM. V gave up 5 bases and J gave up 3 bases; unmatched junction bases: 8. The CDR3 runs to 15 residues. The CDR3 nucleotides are TGTGCCAGCAGTCAACCGGGACTAGCAGGCTACGAGCAGTACTTC. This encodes CASSQPGLAGYEQYF.

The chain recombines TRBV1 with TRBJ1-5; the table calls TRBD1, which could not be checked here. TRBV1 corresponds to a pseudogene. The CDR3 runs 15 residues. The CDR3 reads CTSSQEAVSNQPQHF. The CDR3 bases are TGCACCAGCAGCCAAGAGGCAGTGAGCAATCAGCCCCAGCATTTT.

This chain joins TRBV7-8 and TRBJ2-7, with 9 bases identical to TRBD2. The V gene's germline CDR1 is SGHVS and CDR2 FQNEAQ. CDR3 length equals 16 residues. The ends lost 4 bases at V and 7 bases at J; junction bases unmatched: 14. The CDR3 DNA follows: TGTGCCAGCAGCTCCCAACCTAGCGGGACACTCGGGGAGCAGTACTTC. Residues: CASSSQPSGTLGEQYF.

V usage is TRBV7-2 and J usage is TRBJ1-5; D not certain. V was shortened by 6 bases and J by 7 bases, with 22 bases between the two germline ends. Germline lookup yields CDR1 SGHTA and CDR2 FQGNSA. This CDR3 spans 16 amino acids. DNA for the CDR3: TGTGCCAGCAGTCCTACAAGGGCCCTCGGGAGGCAGCCCCAGCATTTT. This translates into CASSPTRALGRQPQHF.

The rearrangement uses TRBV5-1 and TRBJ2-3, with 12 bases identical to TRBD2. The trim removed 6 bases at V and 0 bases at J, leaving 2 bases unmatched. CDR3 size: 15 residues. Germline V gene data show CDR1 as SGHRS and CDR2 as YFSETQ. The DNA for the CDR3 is TGCGCCAGCAACGGACTAGCGGGGAGCACAGATACGCAGTATTTT. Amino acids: CASNGLAGSTDTQYF.

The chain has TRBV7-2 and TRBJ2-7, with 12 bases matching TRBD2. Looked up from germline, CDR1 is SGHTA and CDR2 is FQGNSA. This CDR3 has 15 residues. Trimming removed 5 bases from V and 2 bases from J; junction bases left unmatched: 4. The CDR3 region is CASSEGTSGPYEQYF. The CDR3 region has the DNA TGTGCCAGCAGCGAGGGGACTAGCGGGCCCTACGAGCAGTACTTC.

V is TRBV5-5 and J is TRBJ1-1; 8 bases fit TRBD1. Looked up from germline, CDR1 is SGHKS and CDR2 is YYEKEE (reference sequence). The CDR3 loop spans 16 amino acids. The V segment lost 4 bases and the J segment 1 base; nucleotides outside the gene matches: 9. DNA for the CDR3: TGTGCCAGCAGCCGTAAGGACAGGGCGTCGAACACTGAAGCTTTCTTT. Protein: CASSRKDRASNTEAFF.

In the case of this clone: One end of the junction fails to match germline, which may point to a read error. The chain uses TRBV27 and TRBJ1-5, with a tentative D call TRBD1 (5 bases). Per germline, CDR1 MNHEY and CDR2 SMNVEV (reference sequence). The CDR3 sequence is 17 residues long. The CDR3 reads CAGSLRDSSISNQPQHF. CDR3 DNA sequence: TGTGCCGGCAGTTTGAGGGACTCATCCATAAGCAATCAGCCCCAGCATTTT.

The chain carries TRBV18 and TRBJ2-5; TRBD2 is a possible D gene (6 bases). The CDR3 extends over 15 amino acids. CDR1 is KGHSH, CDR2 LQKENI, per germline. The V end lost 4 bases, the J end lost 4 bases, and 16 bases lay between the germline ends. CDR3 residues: CASSLRDSIVETQYF. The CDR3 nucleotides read TGTGCCAGCTCACTGCGGGACTCCATCGTAGAGACCCAGTACTTC.

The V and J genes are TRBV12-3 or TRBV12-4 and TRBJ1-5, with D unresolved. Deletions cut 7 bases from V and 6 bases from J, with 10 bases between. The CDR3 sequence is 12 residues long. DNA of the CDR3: TGTGCCAGCACTAGTTTAGGTCAGCCCCAGCATTTT. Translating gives CASTSLGQPQHF.

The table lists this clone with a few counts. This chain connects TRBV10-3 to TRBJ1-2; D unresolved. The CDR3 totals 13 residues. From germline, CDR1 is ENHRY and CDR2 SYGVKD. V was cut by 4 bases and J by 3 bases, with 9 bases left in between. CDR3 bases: TGTGCCATCAGTGCGGAGGGAGACTATGGCTACACCTTC. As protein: CAISAEGDYGYTF.

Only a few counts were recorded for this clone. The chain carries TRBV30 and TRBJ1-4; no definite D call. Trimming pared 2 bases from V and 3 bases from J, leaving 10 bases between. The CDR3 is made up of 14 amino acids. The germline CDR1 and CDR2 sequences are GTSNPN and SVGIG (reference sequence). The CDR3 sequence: CAWSFGLSNEKLFF. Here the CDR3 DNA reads TGTGCCTGGAGTTTTGGACTGTCTAATGAAAAACTGTTTTTT.